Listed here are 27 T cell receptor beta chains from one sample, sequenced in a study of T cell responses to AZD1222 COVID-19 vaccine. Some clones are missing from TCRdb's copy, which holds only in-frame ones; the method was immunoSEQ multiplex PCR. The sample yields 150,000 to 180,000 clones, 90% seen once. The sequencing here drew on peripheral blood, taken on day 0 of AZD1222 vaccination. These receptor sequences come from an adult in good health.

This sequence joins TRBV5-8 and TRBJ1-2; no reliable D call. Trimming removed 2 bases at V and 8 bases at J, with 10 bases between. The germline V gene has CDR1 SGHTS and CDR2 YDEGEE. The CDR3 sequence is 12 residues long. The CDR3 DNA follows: TGTGCCAGCAGCTTACGGGCTGGGGGCTACACCTTC. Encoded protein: CASSLRAGGYTF.

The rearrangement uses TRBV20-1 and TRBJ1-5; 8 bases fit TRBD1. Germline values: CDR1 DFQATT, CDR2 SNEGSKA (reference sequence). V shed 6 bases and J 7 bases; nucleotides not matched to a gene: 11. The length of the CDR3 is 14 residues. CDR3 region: CSASGSGGGQPQHF. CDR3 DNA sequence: TGCAGTGCCAGTGGATCAGGGGGCGGACAGCCCCAGCATTTT.

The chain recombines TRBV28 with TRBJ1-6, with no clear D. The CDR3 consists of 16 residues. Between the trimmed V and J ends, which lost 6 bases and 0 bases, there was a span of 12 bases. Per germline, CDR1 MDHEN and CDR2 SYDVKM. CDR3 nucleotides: TGTGCCAGCAGGCAAGAACTAAGCTCCTATAATTCACCCCTCCACTTT. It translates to CASRQELSSYNSPLHF.

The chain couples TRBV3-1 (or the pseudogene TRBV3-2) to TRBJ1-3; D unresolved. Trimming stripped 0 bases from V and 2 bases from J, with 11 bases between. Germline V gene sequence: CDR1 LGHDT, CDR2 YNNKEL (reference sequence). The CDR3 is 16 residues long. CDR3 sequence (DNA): TGTGCCAGCAGCCAAGATCCGTATGGACCTGGAAACACCATATATTTT. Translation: CASSQDPYGPGNTIYF.

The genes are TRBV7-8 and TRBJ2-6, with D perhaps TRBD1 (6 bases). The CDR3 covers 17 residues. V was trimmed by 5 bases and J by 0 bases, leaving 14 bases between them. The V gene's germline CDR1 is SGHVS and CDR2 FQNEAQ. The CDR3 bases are TGTGCCAGCAGCCAGATGGACAGCTCCTCTGGGGCCAACGTCCTGACTTTC. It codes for CASSQMDSSSGANVLTF. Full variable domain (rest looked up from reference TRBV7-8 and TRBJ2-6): GAGVSQSPRYKVAKRGQDVALRCDPISGHVSLFWYQQALGQGPEFLTYFQNEAQLDKSGLPSDRFFAERPEGSVSTLKIQRTQQEDSAVYLCASSQMDSSSGANVLTFGAGSRLTVL.

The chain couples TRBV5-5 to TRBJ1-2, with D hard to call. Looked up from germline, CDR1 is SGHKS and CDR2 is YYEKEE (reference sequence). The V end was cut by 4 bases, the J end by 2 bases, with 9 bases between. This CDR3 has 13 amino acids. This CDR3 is CASSPQENYGYTF. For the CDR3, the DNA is TGTGCCAGCAGCCCCCAGGAGAACTATGGCTACACCTTC.

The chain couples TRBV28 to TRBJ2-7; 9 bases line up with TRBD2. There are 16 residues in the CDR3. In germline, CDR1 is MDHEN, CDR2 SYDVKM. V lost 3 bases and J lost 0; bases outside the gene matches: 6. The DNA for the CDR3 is TGTGCCAGCAGTTTGCTCAAAGCGGGAGGCTCCTACGAGCAGTACTTC. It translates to CASSLLKAGGSYEQYF.

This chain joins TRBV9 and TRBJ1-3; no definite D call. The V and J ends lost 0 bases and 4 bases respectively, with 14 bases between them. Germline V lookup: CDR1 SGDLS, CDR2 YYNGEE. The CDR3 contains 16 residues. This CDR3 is CASSVDSWVRGNTIYF. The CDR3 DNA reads TGTGCCAGCAGCGTAGACTCGTGGGTGCGAGGAAACACCATATATTTT.

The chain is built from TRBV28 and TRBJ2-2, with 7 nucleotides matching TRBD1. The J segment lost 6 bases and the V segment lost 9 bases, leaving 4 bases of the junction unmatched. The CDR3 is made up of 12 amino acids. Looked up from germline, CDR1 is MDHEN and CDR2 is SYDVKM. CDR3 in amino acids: CASGQAAGELFF. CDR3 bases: TGTGCCAGTGGACAGGCGGCCGGGGAGCTGTTTTTT. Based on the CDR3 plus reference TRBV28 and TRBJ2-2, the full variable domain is DVKVTQSSRYLVKRTGEKVFLECVQDMDHENMFWYRQDPGLGLRLIYFSYDVKMKEKGDIPEGYSVSREKKERFSLILESASTNQTSMYLCASGQAAGELFFGEGSRLTVL.

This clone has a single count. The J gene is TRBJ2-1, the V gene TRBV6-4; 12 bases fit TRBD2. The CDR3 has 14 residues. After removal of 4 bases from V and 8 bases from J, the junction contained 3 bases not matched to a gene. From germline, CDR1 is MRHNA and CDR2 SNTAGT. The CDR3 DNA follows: TGTGCCAGCAGTGGGACTAGCGGGAATGATGAGCAGTTCTTC. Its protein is CASSGTSGNDEQFF.

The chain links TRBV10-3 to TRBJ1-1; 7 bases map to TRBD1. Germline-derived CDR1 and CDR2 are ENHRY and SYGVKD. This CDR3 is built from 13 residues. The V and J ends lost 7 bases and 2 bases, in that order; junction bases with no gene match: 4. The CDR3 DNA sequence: TGTGCCATCAACACAGGGGTAAACACTGAAGCTTTCTTT. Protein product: CAINTGVNTEAFF.

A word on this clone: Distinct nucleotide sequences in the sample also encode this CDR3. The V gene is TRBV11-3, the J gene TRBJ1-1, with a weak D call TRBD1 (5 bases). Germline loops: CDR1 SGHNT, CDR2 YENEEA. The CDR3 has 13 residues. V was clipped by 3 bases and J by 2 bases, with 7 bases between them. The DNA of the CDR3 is TGTGCCAGCAGCTTGCAGGGTAACACTGAAGCTTTCTTT. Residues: CASSLQGNTEAFF.

The CDR3 nucleotides read TGCAGCGTTGATGACCGGACAGGGCCTAGCGGCTATGGCTACACCTTC. This encodes CSVDDRTGPSGYGYTF. V is TRBV29-1 and J is TRBJ1-2, with 8 bases that match TRBD1. Looked up from germline, CDR1 is SQVTM and CDR2 is ANQGSEA. CDR3 length: 16 amino acids. Trimming at V came to 3 bases and at J to 4 bases, leaving 13 bases not matched to a gene.

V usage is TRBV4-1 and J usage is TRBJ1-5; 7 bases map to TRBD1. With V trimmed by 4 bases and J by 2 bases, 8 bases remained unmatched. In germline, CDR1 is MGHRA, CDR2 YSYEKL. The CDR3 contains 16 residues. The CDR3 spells CASSPGTEVGNQPQHF. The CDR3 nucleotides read TGCGCCAGCAGCCCTGGGACAGAGGTCGGCAATCAGCCCCAGCATTTT.

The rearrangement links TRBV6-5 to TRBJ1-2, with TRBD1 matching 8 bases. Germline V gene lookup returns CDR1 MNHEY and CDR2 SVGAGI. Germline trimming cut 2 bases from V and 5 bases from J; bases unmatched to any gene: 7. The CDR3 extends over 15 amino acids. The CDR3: CASSYDRGFVYGYTF. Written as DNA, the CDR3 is TGTGCCAGCAGTTACGACAGGGGATTTGTATATGGCTACACCTTC.

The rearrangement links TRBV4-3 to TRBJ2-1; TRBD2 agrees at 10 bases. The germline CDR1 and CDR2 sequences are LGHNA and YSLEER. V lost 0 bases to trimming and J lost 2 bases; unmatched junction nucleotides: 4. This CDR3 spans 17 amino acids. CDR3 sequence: CASSQDSGRNPYNEQFF. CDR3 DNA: TGCGCCAGCAGCCAAGATAGCGGGAGGAACCCCTACAATGAGCAGTTCTTC.

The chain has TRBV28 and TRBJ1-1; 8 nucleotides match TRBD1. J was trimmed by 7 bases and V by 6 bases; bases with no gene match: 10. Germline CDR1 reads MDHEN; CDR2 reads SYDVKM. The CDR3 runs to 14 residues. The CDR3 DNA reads TGTGCCAGCAGCTCAGGACAGGGCCTCGGTGAAGCTTTCTTT. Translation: CASSSGQGLGEAFF.

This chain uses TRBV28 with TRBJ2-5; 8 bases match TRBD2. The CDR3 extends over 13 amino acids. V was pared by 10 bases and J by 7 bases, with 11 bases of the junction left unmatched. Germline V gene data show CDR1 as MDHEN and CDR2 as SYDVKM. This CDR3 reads CATETSATGTQYF. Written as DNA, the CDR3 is TGTGCCACCGAGACTAGCGCAACAGGGACCCAGTACTTC.

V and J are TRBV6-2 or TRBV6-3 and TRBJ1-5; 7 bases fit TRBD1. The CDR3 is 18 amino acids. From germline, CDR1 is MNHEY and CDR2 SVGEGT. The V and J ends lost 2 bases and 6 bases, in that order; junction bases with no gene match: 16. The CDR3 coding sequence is TGTGCCAGCAGTTACCCCACAGGGGCGGGGAGGACCGGTCAGCCCCAGCATTTT. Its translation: CASSYPTGAGRTGQPQHF.

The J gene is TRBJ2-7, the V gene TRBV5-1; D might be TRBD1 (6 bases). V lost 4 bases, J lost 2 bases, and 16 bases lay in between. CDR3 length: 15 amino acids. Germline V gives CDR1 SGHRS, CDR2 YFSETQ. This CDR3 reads CASSPVGDKTYEQYF. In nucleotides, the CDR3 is TGCGCCAGCAGCCCCGTCGGGGACAAAACCTACGAGCAGTACTTC.

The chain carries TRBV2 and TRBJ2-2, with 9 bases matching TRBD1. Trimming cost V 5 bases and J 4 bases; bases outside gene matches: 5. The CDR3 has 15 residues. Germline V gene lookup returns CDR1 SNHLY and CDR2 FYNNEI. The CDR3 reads CASSWTGAATGELFF. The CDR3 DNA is TGTGCCAGCAGTTGGACAGGGGCGGCCACCGGGGAGCTGTTTTTT.

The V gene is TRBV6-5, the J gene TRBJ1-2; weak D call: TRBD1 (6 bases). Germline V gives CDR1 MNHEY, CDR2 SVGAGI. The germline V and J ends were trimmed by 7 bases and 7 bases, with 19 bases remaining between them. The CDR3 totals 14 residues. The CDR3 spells CASTRQDSSGGYTF. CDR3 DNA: TGTGCCAGCACCAGACAGGATTCTTCTGGTGGCTACACCTTC.

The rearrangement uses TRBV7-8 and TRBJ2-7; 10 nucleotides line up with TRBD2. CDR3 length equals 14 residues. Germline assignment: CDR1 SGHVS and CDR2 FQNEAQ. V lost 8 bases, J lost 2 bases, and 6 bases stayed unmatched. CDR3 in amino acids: CASGFSGGPYEQYF. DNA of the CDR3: TGTGCCAGCGGTTTTAGCGGGGGGCCCTACGAGCAGTACTTC.

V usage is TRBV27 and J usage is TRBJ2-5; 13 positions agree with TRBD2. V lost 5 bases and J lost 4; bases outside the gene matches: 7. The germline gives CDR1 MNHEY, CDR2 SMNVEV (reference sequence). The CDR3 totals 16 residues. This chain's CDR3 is CASSRTSGSIRETQYF. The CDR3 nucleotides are TGTGCCAGCAGTCGGACTAGCGGGAGTATAAGAGAGACCCAGTACTTC.

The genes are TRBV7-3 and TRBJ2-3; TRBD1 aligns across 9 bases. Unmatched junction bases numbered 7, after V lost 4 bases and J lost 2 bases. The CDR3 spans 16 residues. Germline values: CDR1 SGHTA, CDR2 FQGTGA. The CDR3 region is CASSSSQGAVTDTQYF. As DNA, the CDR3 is TGTGCCAGCAGCTCTTCACAGGGGGCTGTCACAGATACGCAGTATTTT.

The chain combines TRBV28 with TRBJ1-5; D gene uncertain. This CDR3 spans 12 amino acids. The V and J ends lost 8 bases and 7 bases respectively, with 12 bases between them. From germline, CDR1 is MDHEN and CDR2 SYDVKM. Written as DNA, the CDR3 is TGTGCCAGCGCACGGCTTCCCCAGCCCCAGCATTTT. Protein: CASARLPQPQHF.

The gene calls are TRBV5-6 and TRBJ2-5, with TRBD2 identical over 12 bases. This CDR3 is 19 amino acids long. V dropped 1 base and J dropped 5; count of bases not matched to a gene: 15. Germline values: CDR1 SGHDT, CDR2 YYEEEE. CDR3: CASSLSMLASGRAWETQYF. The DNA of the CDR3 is TGTGCCAGCAGCTTGTCGATGTTGGCTAGCGGGAGGGCCTGGGAGACCCAGTACTTC.